Each of the 21 T cell receptor beta chains below was sequenced from the same sample in a study of cytomegalovirus exposure and HLA in healthy donors. The PCR used 60 Vbeta and 13 Jbeta primers. Only in-frame clones appear in the TCRdb table, and some are missing; sequencing was by immunoSEQ multiplex PCR. Among about 200,000 clones listed, roughly 80% were seen once. Input material: PBMCs. The source is a man under 40 in good health and CMV-seronegative.

This chain joins TRBV28 and TRBJ2-2, with no clear D. Trimming left V 8 bases short and J 3 bases short, with 7 bases between. Germline V gene data show CDR1 as MDHEN and CDR2 as SYDVKM. The CDR3 has 12 amino acids. This CDR3 is CASLDYTGELFF. The CDR3 DNA reads TGTGCCAGCTTAGACTACACCGGGGAGCTGTTTTTT.

The rearrangement links TRBV5-1 to TRBJ1-5; 9 nucleotides line up with TRBD1. The CDR3 spans 15 residues. Germline lookup yields CDR1 SGHRS and CDR2 YFSETQ. After removal of 4 bases from V and 4 bases from J, the junction contained 6 bases not matched to a gene. The CDR3 nucleotides are TGCGCCAGCAGCGTGACCGGGACAGGGAATCAGCCCCAGCATTTT. It specifies CASSVTGTGNQPQHF.

The V gene is TRBV2, the J gene TRBJ2-7, with D possibly TRBD2 on 6 matching bases. Germline CDR1 is SNHLY and CDR2 is FYNNEI. The ends were cut back, 6 bases at V and 0 bases at J, with 15 bases in the middle. This CDR3 has 15 residues. The CDR3: CASRDYGVSSYEQYF. As DNA, the CDR3 is TGTGCCAGCAGGGACTACGGGGTGAGCTCCTACGAGCAGTACTTC.

The rearrangement uses TRBV27 and TRBJ2-2, with a tentative D call TRBD2 (5 bases). The CDR3 sequence is 15 residues long. Germline loops: CDR1 MNHEY, CDR2 SMNVEV (reference sequence). Trimming took 4 bases from V and 1 from J, leaving 10 bases between them. CDR3 amino acids: CASSSLRGNTGELFF. The DNA of the CDR3 is TGTGCCAGCAGTTCCCTACGGGGGAACACCGGGGAGCTGTTTTTT.

The V and J genes are TRBV18 and TRBJ1-2; 10 positions match TRBD1. Looked up from germline, CDR1 is KGHSH and CDR2 is LQKENI. V shed 1 base, J shed 4 bases, and the junction held 9 bases outside the gene matches. CDR3 size: 17 residues. CDR3 in amino acids: CASSPLGTGERSYGYTF. CDR3 DNA: TGTGCCAGCTCACCACTCGGGACAGGGGAAAGAAGCTATGGCTACACCTTC.

In its sample, this clone was seen once. The rearrangement joins TRBV5-1 to TRBJ1-2; D unclear. Trimming removed 0 bases from V and 6 bases from J, with 12 bases in between. Looked up from germline, CDR1 is SGHRS and CDR2 is YFSETQ. CDR3 length: 14 residues. DNA for the CDR3: TGCGCCAGCAGCTTGGCCTACAGTCGGAATGGCTACACCTTC. Its protein product is CASSLAYSRNGYTF.

This chain links TRBV28 with TRBJ1-2, with D unclear. In germline, CDR1 is MDHEN, CDR2 SYDVKM. The V end was cut by 2 bases, the J end by 3 bases, with 19 bases between. This CDR3 has 17 residues. CDR3 loop: CASSLEEGPGAHYGYTF. For the CDR3, the DNA is TGTGCCAGCAGTTTAGAGGAGGGTCCCGGAGCGCACTATGGCTACACCTTC.

The chain is built from TRBV9 and TRBJ1-2; D is perhaps TRBD1 (5 bases). V dropped 1 base and J dropped 4 bases, with 14 bases sitting between them. CDR3 length equals 15 residues. CDR1 and CDR2 (germline): SGDLS, YYNGEE. This CDR3 is CASSVQGNTPYGYTF. CDR3 in DNA: TGTGCCAGCAGCGTACAGGGAAATACCCCCTATGGCTACACCTTC.

The chain links TRBV6-1 to TRBJ2-5; possible D gene TRBD1, 8 bases. V lost 6 bases, J lost 4 bases, and 15 bases lay in between. The CDR3 covers 14 residues. CDR1 and CDR2 from the germline V gene are MNHNS and SASEGT. CDR3 amino acids: CASRPTGGGETQYF. Here the CDR3 DNA reads TGTGCCAGCAGGCCTACAGGGGGGGGAGAGACCCAGTACTTC.

The chain couples TRBV9 to TRBJ1-4, with D perhaps TRBD1 (5 bases). V dropped 4 bases and J dropped 2 bases, with 12 bases sitting between them. This CDR3 contains 15 residues. The germline CDR1 and CDR2 sequences are SGDLS and YYNGEE. CDR3 protein: CASSSDSTTNEKLFF. Here the CDR3 DNA reads TGTGCCAGCAGCTCCGACAGCACGACTAATGAAAAACTGTTTTTT.

In this sample, this clone turned up a few times. The rearrangement links TRBV9 to TRBJ2-2, with a possible D match to TRBD2 (7 bases). V was clipped by 1 base and J by 5 bases, with 12 bases between them. Germline lookup yields CDR1 SGDLS and CDR2 YYNGEE. The CDR3 is made up of 15 amino acids. The CDR3 region is CASSVSGGQTGELFF. For the CDR3, the DNA is TGTGCCAGCAGCGTATCCGGGGGGCAGACCGGGGAGCTGTTTTTT.

The V and J genes are TRBV19 and TRBJ2-1, with a tentative D call TRBD2 (6 bases). In germline, CDR1 is LNHDA, CDR2 SQIVND (reference sequence). V was shortened by 5 bases and J by 8 bases, with 7 bases between the two germline ends. The CDR3 extends over 11 amino acids. Written as DNA, the CDR3 is TGTGCCAGTAGTTGGGGGGATGAGCAGTTCTTC. Translated, it gives CASSWGDEQFF. The full variable domain, with the rest looked up from reference TRBV19 and TRBJ2-1, is DGGITQSPKYLFRKEGQNVTLSCEQNLNHDAMYWYRQDPGQGLRLIYYSQIVNDFQKGDIAEGYSVSREKKESFPLTVTSAQKNPTAFYLCASSWGDEQFFGPGTRLTVL.

The rearrangement links TRBV27 to TRBJ2-1, with D unresolved. This CDR3 has 13 residues. The germline CDR1 and CDR2 sequences are MNHEY and SMNVEV (reference sequence). V lost 6 bases to trimming and J lost 8 bases, with 14 bases between them. The CDR3 bases are TGTGCCAGCAGCCCGCCACTCGCCCATGAGCAGTTCTTC. As protein: CASSPPLAHEQFF.

This rearrangement joins TRBV29-1 to TRBJ1-4; 8 positions match TRBD1. Trimming cost V 7 bases and J 0 bases; bases outside gene matches: 13. This CDR3 region has 17 residues. Germline V CDR1 and CDR2: SQVTM, ANQGSEA. For the CDR3, the DNA is TGCAGCGGCAGGACAGGGTCGACTTTCCCAACTAATGAAAAACTGTTTTTT. It translates to CSGRTGSTFPTNEKLFF.

The V and J genes are TRBV7-9 and TRBJ2-4, with 9 bases fitting TRBD1. Germline CDR1 reads SEHNR; CDR2 reads FQNEAQ (reference sequence). J lost 6 bases, V lost 1 base, and 1 base had no gene match. The CDR3 has 14 amino acids. This CDR3 reads CASSLEGQGNIQYF. The CDR3 nucleotides are TGTGCCAGCAGCTTAGAGGGACAGGGAAACATTCAGTACTTC. Together with reference TRBV7-9 and TRBJ2-4, the CDR3 gives the full variable domain: DTGVSQNPRHKITKRGQNVTFRCDPISEHNRLYWYRQTLGQGPEFLTYFQNEAQLEKSRLLSDRFSAERPKGSFSTLEIQRTEQGDSAMYLCASSLEGQGNIQYFGAGTRLSVL.

The V gene is TRBV7-6, the J gene TRBJ1-5; D unclear. CDR3 length: 14 residues. Trimming shortened V by 0 bases and J by 7 bases, and 10 bases separated the two germline ends. Germline CDR1 SGHVS, CDR2 FNYEAQ. The CDR3 sequence is CASSLAAGNQPQHF. In nucleotides, the CDR3 is TGTGCCAGCAGCTTAGCGGCAGGTAACCAGCCCCAGCATTTT.

J is TRBJ2-7 and V is TRBV5-6; 10 nucleotides align to TRBD1. Germline V gene data show CDR1 as SGHDT and CDR2 as YYEEEE. The CDR3 is made up of 17 amino acids. V was clipped by 2 bases and J by 2 bases; unmatched bases: 10. The CDR3 DNA follows: TGTGCCAGCAGCTTAAGGACAGGGGGATCTAACCCCTACGAGCAGTACTTC. Translating it yields CASSLRTGGSNPYEQYF.

The chain links TRBV4-2 to TRBJ1-2, with 8 bases that match TRBD1. CDR3 length: 16 amino acids. Germline trimming cut 3 bases from V and 3 bases from J; bases unmatched to any gene: 9. Germline CDR1 LGHNA, CDR2 YNFKEQ. This chain's CDR3 is CASSHEDREYDYGYTF. The CDR3 DNA reads as TGTGCCAGCAGCCATGAGGACAGGGAGTACGACTATGGCTACACCTTC.

This chain joins TRBV5-1 and TRBJ1-2; 9 bases agree with TRBD1. The V gene's germline CDR1 is SGHRS and CDR2 YFSETQ. The junction had 6 bases not matched to a gene; V was cut back by 7 bases and J by 2 bases. The CDR3 is made up of 14 amino acids. The CDR3 protein is CASGPGTGNYGYTF. Written as DNA, the CDR3 is TGCGCCAGCGGTCCCGGGACAGGGAACTATGGCTACACCTTC.

This clone has more than one count but fewer than ten. V usage is TRBV7-2 and J usage is TRBJ2-1, with 9 bases aligning to TRBD2. The germline V gene has CDR1 SGHTA and CDR2 FQGNSA. Unmatched junction bases numbered 8, after V lost 3 bases and J lost 5 bases. There are 16 residues in the CDR3. CDR3 sequence: CASSLVVAGANNEQFF. CDR3 coding DNA: TGTGCCAGCAGCTTGGTGGTAGCGGGGGCCAACAATGAGCAGTTCTTC.

This clone has only a few counts. The CDR3 is CASSQGTSGSSYNEQFF. As DNA, the CDR3 is TGTGCCAGCAGCCAAGGGACTAGCGGGAGCTCCTACAATGAGCAGTTCTTC. The genes are TRBV4-2 and TRBJ2-1; 13 bases are shared with TRBD2. This CDR3 is 17 amino acids long. Germline lookup yields CDR1 LGHNA and CDR2 YNFKEQ. V shed 1 base and J 0 bases; nucleotides not matched to a gene: 0.